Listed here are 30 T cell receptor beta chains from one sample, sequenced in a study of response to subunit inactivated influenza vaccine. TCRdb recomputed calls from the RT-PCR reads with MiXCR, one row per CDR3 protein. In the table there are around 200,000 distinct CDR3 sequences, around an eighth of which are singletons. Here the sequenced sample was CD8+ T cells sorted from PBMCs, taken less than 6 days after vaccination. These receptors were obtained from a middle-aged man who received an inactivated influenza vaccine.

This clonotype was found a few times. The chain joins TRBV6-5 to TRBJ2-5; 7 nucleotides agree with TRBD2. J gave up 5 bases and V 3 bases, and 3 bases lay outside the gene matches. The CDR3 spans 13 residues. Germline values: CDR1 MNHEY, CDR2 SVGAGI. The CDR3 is CASSYGREETQYF. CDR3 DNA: TGTGCCAGCAGTTATGGGCGGGAGGAGACCCAGTACTTC.

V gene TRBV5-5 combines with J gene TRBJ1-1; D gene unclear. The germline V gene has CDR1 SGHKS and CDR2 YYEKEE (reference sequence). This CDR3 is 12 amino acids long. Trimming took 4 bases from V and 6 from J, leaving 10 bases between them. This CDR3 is CASSTHRSEAFF. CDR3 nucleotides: TGTGCCAGCAGCACCCACCGGTCTGAAGCTTTCTTT.

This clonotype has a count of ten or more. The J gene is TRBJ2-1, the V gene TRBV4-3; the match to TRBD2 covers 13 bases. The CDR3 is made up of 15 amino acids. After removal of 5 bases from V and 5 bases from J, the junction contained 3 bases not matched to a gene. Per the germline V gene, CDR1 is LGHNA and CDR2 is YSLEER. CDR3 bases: TGCGCCAGCAGCTTGGGACTAGCGGGGCACAATGAGCAGTTCTTC. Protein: CASSLGLAGHNEQFF.

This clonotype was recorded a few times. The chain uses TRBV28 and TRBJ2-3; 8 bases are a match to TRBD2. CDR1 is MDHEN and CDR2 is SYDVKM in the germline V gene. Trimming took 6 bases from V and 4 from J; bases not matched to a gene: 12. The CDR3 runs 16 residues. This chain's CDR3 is CASRIPRAGVPDTQYF. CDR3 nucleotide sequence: TGTGCCAGCAGGATCCCCCGAGCGGGAGTTCCAGATACGCAGTATTTT.

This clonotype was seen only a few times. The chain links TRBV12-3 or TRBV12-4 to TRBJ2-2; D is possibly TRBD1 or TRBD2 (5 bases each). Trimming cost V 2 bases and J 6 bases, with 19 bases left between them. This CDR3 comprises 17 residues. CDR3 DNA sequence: TGTGCCAGCAGTTTAATAGGTGGGGGAGCCTTCCCCGGGGAGCTGTTTTTT. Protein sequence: CASSLIGGGAFPGELFF.

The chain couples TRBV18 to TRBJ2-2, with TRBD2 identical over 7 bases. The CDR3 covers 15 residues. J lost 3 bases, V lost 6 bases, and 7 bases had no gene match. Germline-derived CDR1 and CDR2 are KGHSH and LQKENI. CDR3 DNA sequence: TGTGCCAGCTCCGCGGGGACTACCTACACCGGGGAGCTGTTTTTT. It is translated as CASSAGTTYTGELFF.

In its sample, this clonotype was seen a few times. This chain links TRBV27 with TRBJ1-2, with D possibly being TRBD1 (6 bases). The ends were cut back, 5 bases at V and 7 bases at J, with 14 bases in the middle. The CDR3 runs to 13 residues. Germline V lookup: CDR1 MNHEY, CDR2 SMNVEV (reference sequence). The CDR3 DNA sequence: TGTGCCAGCAGTGTTTACCGGGACATTGGCTACACCTTC. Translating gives CASSVYRDIGYTF.

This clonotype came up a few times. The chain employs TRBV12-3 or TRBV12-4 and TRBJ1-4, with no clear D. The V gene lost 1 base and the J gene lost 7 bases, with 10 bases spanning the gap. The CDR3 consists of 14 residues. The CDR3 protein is CASSLEGRGEKLFF. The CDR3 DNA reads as TGTGCCAGCAGTTTAGAAGGACGAGGTGAAAAACTGTTTTTT.

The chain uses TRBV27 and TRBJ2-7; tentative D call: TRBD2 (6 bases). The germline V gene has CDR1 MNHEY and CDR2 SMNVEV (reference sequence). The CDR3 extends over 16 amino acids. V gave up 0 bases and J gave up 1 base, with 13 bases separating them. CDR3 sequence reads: CASSLSGGTFSYEQYF. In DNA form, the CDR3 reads TGTGCCAGCAGTTTATCGGGTGGGACTTTTTCCTACGAGCAGTACTTC.

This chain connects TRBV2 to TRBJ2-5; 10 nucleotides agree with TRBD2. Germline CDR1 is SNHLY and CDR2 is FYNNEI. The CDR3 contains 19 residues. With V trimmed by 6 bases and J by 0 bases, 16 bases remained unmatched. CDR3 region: CASSYRIAGGTRYQETQYF. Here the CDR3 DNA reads TGTGCCAGCAGCTACCGAATAGCGGGGGGCACTAGGTACCAAGAGACCCAGTACTTC.

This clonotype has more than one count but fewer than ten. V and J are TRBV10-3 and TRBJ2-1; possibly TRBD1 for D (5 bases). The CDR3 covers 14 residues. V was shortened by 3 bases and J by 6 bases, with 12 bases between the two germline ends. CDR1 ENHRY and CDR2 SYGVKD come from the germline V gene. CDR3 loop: CAISDPMGLNEQFF. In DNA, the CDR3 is TGTGCCATCAGTGACCCGATGGGGCTCAATGAGCAGTTCTTC.

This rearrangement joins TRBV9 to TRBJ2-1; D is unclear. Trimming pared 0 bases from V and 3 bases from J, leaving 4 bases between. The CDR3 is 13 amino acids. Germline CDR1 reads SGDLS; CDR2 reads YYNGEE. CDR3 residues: CASSVAYYNEQFF. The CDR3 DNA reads TGTGCCAGCAGCGTAGCGTACTACAATGAGCAGTTCTTC. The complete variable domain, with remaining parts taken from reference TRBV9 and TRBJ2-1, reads DSGVTQTPKHLITATGQRVTLRCSPRSGDLSVYWYQQSLDQGLQFLIQYYNGEERAKGNILERFSAQQFPDLHSELNLSSLELGDSALYFCASSVAYYNEQFFGPGTRLTVL.

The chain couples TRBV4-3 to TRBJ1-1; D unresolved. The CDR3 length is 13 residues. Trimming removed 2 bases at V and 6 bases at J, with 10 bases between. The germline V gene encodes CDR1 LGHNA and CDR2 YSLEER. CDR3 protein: CASSQMGSPEAFF. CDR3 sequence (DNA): TGCGCCAGCAGCCAAATGGGCAGCCCTGAAGCTTTCTTT.

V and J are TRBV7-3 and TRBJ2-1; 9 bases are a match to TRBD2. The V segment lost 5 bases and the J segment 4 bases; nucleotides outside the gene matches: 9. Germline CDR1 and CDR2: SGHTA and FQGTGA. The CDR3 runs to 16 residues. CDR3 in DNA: TGTGCCAGCAGCCCTTTGGGACTAGCATCGTACAATGAGCAGTTCTTC. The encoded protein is CASSPLGLASYNEQFF.

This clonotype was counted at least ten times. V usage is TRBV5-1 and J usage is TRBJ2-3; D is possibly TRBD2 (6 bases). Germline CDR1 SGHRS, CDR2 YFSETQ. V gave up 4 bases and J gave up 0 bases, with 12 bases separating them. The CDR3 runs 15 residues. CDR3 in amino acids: CASSPGGFSTDTQYF. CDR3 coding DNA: TGCGCCAGCAGCCCCGGGGGATTTAGCACAGATACGCAGTATTTT.

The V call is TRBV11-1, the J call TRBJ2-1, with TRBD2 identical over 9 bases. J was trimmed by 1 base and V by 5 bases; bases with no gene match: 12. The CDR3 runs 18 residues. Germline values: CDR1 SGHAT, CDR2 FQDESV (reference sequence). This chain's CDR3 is CASSPMVAGDGSYNEQFF. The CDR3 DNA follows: TGTGCCAGCAGCCCCATGGTAGCGGGAGACGGGTCCTACAATGAGCAGTTCTTC.

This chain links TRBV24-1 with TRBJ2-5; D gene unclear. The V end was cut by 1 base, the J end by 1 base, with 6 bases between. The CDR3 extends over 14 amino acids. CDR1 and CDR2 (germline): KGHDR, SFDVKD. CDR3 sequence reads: CATSDFYSQETQYF. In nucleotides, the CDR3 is TGTGCCACCAGTGATTTTTACAGCCAAGAGACCCAGTACTTC.

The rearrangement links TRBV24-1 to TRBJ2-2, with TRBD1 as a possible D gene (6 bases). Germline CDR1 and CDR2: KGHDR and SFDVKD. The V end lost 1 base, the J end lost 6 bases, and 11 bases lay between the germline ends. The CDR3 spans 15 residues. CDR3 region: CATSDFVQGSGELFF. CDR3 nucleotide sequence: TGTGCCACCAGTGATTTCGTACAGGGCTCCGGGGAGCTGTTTTTT.

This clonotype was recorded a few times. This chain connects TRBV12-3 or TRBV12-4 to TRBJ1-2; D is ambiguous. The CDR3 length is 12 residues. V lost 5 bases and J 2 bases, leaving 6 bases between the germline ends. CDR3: CASSPPNYGYTF. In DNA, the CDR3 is TGTGCCAGCAGTCCTCCAAACTATGGCTACACCTTC.

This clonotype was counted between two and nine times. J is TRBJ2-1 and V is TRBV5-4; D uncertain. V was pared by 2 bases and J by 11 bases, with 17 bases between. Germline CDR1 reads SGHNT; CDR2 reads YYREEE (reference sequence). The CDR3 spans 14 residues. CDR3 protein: CASSFYRESRKQFF. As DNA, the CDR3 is TGTGCCAGCAGCTTTTACCGTGAGTCGAGAAAGCAGTTCTTC.

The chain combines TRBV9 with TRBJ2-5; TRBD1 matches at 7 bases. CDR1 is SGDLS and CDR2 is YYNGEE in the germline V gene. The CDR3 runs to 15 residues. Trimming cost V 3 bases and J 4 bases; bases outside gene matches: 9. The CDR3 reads CASSAGQLLGETQYF. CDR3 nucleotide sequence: TGTGCCAGCAGCGCGGGACAGCTCTTGGGAGAGACCCAGTACTTC.

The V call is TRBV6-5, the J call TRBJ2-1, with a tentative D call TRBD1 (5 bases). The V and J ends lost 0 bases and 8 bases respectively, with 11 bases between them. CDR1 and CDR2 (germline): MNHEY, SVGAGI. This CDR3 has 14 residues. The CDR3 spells CASSYSLSGYEQFF. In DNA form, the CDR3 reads TGTGCCAGCAGTTACTCCCTTTCAGGGTATGAGCAGTTCTTC.

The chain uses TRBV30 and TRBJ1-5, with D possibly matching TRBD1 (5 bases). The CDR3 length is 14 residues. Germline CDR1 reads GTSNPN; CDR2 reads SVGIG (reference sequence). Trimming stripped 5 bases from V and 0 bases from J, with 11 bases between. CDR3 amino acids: CAWDGGYSNQPQHF. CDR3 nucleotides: TGTGCCTGGGACGGGGGATATAGCAATCAGCCCCAGCATTTT.

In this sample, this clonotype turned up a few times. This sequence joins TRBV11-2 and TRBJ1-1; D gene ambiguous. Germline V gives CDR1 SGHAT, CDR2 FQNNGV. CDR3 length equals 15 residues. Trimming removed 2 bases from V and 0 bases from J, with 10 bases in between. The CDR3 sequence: CASSLPGIMNTEAFF. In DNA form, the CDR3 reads TGTGCCAGCAGCTTACCCGGGATTATGAACACTGAAGCTTTCTTT.

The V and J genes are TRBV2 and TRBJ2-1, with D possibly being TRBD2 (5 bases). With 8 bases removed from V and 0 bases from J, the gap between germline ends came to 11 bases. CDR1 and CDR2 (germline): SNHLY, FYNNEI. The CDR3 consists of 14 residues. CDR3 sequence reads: CASGLGSSYNEQFF. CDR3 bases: TGTGCCAGCGGACTTGGGAGCTCCTACAATGAGCAGTTCTTC.

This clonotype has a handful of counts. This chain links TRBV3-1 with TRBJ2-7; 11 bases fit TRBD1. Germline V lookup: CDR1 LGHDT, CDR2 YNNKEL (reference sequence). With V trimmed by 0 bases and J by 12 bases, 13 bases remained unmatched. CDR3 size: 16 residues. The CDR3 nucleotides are TGTGCCAGCAGCCAAGATGTGGTGGGGACAGGGGGTTCACGGTACTTC. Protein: CASSQDVVGTGGSRYF.

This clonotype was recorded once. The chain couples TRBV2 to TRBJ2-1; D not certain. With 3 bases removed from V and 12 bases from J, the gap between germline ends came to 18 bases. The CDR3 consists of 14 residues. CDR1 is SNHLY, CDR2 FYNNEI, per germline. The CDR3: CASSDVAAGKGQFF. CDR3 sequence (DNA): TGTGCCAGCAGTGATGTCGCAGCTGGCAAGGGGCAGTTCTTC.

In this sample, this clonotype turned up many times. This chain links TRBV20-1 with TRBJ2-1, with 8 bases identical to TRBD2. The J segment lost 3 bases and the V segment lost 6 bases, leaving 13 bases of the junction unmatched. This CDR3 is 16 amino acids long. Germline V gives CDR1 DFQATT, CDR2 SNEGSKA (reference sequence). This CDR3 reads CSARAITLADYNEQFF. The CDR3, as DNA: TGCAGTGCCAGGGCCATAACACTAGCGGACTACAATGAGCAGTTCTTC.

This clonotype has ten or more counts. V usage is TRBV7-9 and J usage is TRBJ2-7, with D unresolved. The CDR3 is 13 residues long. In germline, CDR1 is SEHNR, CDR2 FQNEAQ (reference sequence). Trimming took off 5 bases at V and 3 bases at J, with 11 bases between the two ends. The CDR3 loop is CASSPPNYYEQYF. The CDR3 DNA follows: TGTGCCAGCAGCCCCCCCAATTACTACGAGCAGTACTTC.

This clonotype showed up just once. The CDR3 spells CASSWAGSGGTEAFF. Written as DNA, the CDR3 is TGCGCCAGCAGCTGGGCCGGATCTGGGGGGACTGAAGCTTTCTTT. V and J are TRBV5-1 and TRBJ1-1, with D possibly matching TRBD1 (5 bases). Germline CDR1 SGHRS, CDR2 YFSETQ. V dropped 3 bases and J dropped 5 bases, with 17 bases sitting between them. The CDR3 is 15 amino acids.